Detailed here is one T cell receptor beta chain. The antigen is not known. This record belongs to a study of response to subunit inactivated influenza vaccine. Study-level points and caveats: The authors proposed limited new T cell recruitment per seasonal influenza vaccination.

Germline V gene lookup returns CDR1 SGHTA and CDR2 FQGNSA. The CDR3 runs to 16 residues. V was trimmed by 1 base and J by 2 bases, leaving 14 bases between them. From the RT-PCR reads, TCRdb called clonotypes with MiXCR, one entry per CDR3 protein. Among about 650,000 distinct CDR3 sequences, 15% to 18% were seen once, and the ten largest hold more than 9%. This clonotype was sampled from a man aged 50 to 59 who received an inactivated influenza vaccine. The chain carries TRBV7-2 and TRBJ2-5, with D maybe TRBD1 (8 bases). The source material was PBMCs from blood, sampled approximately 12 days after vaccination. The CDR3 is CASSLGTGRGQETQYF. Written as DNA, the CDR3 is TGTGCCAGCAGCTTAGGGACAGGGAGGGGGCAAGAGACCCAGTACTTC.